Below, one T cell receptor (beta chain) is given with its context. Its antigen is not known. Data came from immunoSEQ multiplex PCR; TCRdb stores just in-frame clones and leaves some out. The sample has approximately 130,000 clones; over 75% are singletons. The data were obtained in a study of cytomegalovirus exposure and HLA in healthy donors. The V segment lost 0 bases and the J segment 0 bases; nucleotides outside the gene matches: 5. The CDR3 runs to 16 residues. The germline gives CDR1 MNHEY, CDR2 SVGAGI. Findings of the study overall: Rare TCR sequences dominated, though some public TCRs recurred in many donors. There were 150 to 200 TCR beta chains listed as cytomegalovirus-associated.

Sequencing used PBMCs. The source of this sequence is a woman in her thirties in good health and CMV-seronegative. V usage is TRBV6-5 and J usage is TRBJ2-7; TRBD1 matches 7 bases. CDR3 sequence reads: CASSYSSGGYSYEQYF. CDR3 coding DNA: TGTGCCAGCAGTTACTCCTCAGGGGGTTACTCCTACGAGCAGTACTTC.